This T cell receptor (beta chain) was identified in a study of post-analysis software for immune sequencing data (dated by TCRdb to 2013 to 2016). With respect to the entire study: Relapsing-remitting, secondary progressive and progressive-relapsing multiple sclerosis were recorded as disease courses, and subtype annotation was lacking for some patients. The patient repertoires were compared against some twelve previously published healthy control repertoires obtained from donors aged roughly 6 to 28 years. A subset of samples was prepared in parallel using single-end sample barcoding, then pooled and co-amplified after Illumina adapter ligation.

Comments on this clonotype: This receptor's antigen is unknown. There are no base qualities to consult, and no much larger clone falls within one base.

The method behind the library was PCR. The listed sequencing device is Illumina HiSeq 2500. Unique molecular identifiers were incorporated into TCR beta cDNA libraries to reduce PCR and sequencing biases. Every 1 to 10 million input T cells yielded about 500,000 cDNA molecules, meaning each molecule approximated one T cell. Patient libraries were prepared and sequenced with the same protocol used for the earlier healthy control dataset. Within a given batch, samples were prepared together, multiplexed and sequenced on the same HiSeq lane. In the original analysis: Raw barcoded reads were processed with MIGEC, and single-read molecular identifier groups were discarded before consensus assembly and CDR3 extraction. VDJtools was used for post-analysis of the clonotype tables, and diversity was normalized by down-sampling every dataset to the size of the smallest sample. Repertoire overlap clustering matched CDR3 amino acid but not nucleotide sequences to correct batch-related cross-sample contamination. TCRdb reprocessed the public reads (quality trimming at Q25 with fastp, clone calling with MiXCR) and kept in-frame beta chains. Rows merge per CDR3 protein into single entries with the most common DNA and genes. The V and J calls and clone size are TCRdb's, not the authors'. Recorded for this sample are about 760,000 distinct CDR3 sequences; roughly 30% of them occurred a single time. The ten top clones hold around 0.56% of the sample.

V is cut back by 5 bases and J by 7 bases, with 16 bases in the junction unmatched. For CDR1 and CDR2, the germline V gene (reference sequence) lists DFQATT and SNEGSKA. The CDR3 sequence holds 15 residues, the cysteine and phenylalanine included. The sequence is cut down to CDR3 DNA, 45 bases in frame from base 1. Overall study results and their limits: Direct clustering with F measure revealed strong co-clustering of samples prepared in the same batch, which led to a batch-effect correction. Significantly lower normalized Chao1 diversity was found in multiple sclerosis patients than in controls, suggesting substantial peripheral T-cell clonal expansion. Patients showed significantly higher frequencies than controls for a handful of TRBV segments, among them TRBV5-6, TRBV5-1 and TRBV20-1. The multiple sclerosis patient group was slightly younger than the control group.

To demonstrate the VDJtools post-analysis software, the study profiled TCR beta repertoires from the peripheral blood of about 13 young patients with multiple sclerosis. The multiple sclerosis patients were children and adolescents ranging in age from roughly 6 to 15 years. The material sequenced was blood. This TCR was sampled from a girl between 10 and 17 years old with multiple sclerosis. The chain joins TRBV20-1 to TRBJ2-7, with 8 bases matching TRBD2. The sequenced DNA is TGCAGTGCTTTTTTCTCCTCTAGCGGGCGATTTGAGCAGTACTTC. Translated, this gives CSAFFSSSGRFEQYF.